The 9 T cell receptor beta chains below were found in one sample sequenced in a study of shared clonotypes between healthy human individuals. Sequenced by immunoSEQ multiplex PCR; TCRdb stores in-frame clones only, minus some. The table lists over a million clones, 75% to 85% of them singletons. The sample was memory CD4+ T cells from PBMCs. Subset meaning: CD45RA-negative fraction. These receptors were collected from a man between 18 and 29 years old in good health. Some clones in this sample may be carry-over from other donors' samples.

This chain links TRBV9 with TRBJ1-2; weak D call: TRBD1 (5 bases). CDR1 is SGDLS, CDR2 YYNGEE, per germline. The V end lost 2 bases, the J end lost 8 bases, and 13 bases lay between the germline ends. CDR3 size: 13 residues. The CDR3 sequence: CASSVSQGSGYTF. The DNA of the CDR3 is TGTGCCAGCAGCGTTAGCCAGGGATCCGGCTACACCTTC.

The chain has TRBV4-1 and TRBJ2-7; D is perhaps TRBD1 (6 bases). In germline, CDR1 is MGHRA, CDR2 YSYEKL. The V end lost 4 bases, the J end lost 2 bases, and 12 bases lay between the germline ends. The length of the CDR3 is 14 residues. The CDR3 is CASSPANRAYEQYF. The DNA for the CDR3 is TGCGCCAGCAGCCCGGCGAACAGGGCCTACGAGCAGTACTTC.

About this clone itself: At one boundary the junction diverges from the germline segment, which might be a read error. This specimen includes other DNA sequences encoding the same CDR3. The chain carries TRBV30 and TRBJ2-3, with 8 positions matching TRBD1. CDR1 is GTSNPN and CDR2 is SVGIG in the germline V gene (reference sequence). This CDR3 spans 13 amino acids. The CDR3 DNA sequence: TGTGCCTGGAGTGGGACAGGGTCAGATACGCAGTATTTC. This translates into CAWSGTGSDTQYF.

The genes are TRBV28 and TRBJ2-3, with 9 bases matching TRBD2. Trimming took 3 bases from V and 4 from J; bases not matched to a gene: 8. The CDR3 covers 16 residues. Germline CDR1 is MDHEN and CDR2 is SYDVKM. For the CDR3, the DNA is TGTGCCAGCAGTTTTCTTAGCGGGAGTTTCCCAGATACGCAGTATTTT. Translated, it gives CASSFLSGSFPDTQYF. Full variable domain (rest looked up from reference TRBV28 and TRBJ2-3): DVKVTQSSRYLVKRTGEKVFLECVQDMDHENMFWYRQDPGLGLRLIYFSYDVKMKEKGDIPEGYSVSREKKERFSLILESASTNQTSMYLCASSFLSGSFPDTQYFGPGTRLTVL.

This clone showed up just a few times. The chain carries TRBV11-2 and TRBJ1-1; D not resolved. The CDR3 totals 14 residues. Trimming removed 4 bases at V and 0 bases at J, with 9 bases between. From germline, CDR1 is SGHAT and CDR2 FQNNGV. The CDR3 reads CASSSPPMNTEAFF. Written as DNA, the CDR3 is TGTGCCAGCAGCTCACCCCCCATGAACACTGAAGCTTTCTTT.

Here the CDR3 reads CAISDLLGGPMDEKLFF. The CDR3 DNA is TGTGCCATCAGTGATTTATTGGGGGGACCAATGGATGAAAAACTGTTTTTT. This chain joins TRBV10-3 and TRBJ1-4; TRBD1 is a possible D gene (5 bases). The V and J ends lost 3 bases and 6 bases respectively, with 20 bases between them. The CDR3 spans 17 residues. Germline V gives CDR1 ENHRY, CDR2 SYGVKD.

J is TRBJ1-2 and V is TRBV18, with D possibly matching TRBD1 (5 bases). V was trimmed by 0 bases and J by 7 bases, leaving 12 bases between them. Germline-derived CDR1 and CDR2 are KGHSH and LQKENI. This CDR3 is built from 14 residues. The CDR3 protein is CASSPPARVAGYTF. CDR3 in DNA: TGTGCCAGCTCACCACCGGCCAGGGTGGCTGGCTACACCTTC.

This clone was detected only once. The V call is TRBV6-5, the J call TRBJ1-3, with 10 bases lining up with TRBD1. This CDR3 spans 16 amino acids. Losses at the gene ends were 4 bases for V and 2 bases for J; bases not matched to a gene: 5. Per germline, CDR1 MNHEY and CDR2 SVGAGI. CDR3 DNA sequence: TGTGCCAGCAGTTCGGACAGGGGGAGGACTGGAAACACCATATATTTT. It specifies CASSSDRGRTGNTIYF.

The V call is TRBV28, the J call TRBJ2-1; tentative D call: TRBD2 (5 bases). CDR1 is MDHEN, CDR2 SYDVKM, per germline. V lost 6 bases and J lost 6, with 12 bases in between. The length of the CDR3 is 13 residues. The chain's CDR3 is CASRYGGLNEQFF. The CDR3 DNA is TGTGCCAGCAGATATGGAGGCCTCAATGAGCAGTTCTTC.